Below, one T cell receptor (beta chain) is given with its context. To make TCR beta libraries, researchers used iRepertoire HTBI primers and Arm-PCR of CDR3 regions. In TCRdb, the multiplex PCR reads were re-called with MiXCR into one record per CDR3 protein. The data hold 500,000 to 700,000 distinct CDR3 sequences, with roughly 15% observed a single time. The CDR3 spans 15 residues. Germline-derived CDR1 and CDR2 are SQVTM and ANQGSEA. With 5 bases clipped from V and 5 bases from J, the junction kept 11 bases outside the gene matches. This sample was included in a study of regulatory T cells in long-lasting Graves disease. The time point is: newly diagnosed GD, antithyroid drugs for less than 3 months. With RNA extracted from PBMCs as input, the TCR library was made. The same sample was also used in a study of T cells in Graves' hyperthyroidism and ophthalmopathy. That paper states: The HTBI set primed first-round TCR CDR3 RT-PCR.

This TCR came from a woman in her twenties or thirties with Graves disease. This chain joins TRBV29-1 and TRBJ2-3, with 9 bases matching TRBD2. Sequences were derived from peripheral blood mononuclear cells (PBMCs), sampled at new diagnosis, from a patient treated with antithyroid drugs. The CDR3 bases are TGCAGCGTTAAACTTAGCGGGAGAGGGGAAGATACGCAGTATTTT. Translation gives CSVKLSGRGEDTQYF.